These 23 T cell receptor beta chains were sequenced from one sample in a study of blood T cell repertoires in COVID-19. The assay was immunoSEQ multiplex PCR, and TCRdb's table has in-frame clones only and misses some. The sample carries fewer than 300,000 clones, roughly 85% recorded once. Sequenced sample: peripheral blood. The origin of the receptors is a woman between 18 and 30 years old with acute or convalescent COVID-19.

The genes are TRBV28 and TRBJ2-7, with 10 bases that match TRBD2. Trimming at V came to 7 bases and at J to 1 base, leaving 13 bases not matched to a gene. Germline V gives CDR1 MDHEN, CDR2 SYDVKM. There are 17 residues in the CDR3. The CDR3 spells CASTKIAGGSPSYEQYF. CDR3 nucleotide sequence: TGTGCCAGCACAAAAATAGCGGGAGGTTCCCCATCCTACGAGCAGTACTTC.

The V gene is TRBV6-2 or TRBV6-3, the J gene TRBJ1-2; D is uncertain. Trimming cost V 2 bases and J 8 bases, with 30 bases left between them. CDR3 length equals 19 residues. Germline-derived CDR1 and CDR2 are MNHEY and SVGEGT. CDR3: CASSYKLASFWRVVRGYTF. In DNA form, the CDR3 reads TGTGCCAGCAGTTACAAATTGGCCTCGTTTTGGAGGGTGGTTCGAGGCTACACCTTC.

The chain is built from TRBV15 and TRBJ2-7; the match to TRBD2 covers 8 bases. The CDR3 extends over 15 amino acids. J gave up 1 base and V 3 bases, and 5 bases lay outside the gene matches. Germline values: CDR1 LNHNV, CDR2 YYDKDF (reference sequence). The CDR3 spells CATSSSREVSYEQYF. CDR3 bases: TGTGCCACCAGCAGCTCGCGGGAGGTTTCCTACGAGCAGTACTTC.

The chain employs TRBV5-4 and TRBJ1-6; weak D call: TRBD1 (5 bases). CDR1 SGHNT and CDR2 YYREEE come from the germline V gene (reference sequence). This CDR3 has 15 amino acids. Trimming pared 4 bases from V and 10 bases from J, leaving 18 bases between. The CDR3 here is CASSRTGGVGSPLHF. In DNA, the CDR3 is TGTGCCAGCAGCCGAACGGGGGGGGTTGGATCACCCCTCCACTTT.

The rearrangement joins TRBV7-2 to TRBJ2-1; D is perhaps TRBD2 (6 bases). This CDR3 spans 16 amino acids. Germline V gene data show CDR1 as SGHTA and CDR2 as FQGNSA. V was shortened by 1 base and J by 5 bases, with 15 bases between the two germline ends. CDR3 protein: CASSLDGSGNHNEQFF. CDR3 nucleotides: TGTGCCAGCAGCTTAGATGGTAGCGGTAATCACAATGAGCAGTTCTTC.

This chain uses TRBV3-1 (or the pseudogene TRBV3-2) with TRBJ1-1; D is possibly TRBD1 (6 bases). Looked up from germline, CDR1 is LGHDT and CDR2 is YNNKEL (reference sequence). V shed 0 bases and J shed 5 bases, with 7 bases lying between them. This CDR3 has 13 amino acids. This CDR3 is CASSQEGGTEAFF. DNA of the CDR3: TGTGCCAGCAGCCAAGAAGGGGGAACTGAAGCTTTCTTT.

The J gene is TRBJ1-2, the V gene TRBV27; a possible D gene is TRBD1 (6 bases). With 1 base removed from V and 1 base from J, the gap between germline ends came to 7 bases. The CDR3 spans 14 residues. Germline CDR1 MNHEY, CDR2 SMNVEV (reference sequence). The CDR3 DNA reads as TGTGCCAGCAGTTTATTGGACAGTAACTATGGCTACACCTTC. Translation gives CASSLLDSNYGYTF.

The V gene is TRBV11-2, the J gene TRBJ2-1; 8 bases agree with TRBD2. The J segment lost 8 bases and the V segment lost 6 bases, leaving 12 bases of the junction unmatched. Germline lookup yields CDR1 SGHAT and CDR2 FQNNGV. The CDR3 spans 15 residues. The CDR3 region has the DNA TGTGCCAGCAGGGCAGCGGGAGTGTTCTATGATGAGCAGTTCTTC. Protein product: CASRAAGVFYDEQFF.

The chain joins TRBV6-6 to TRBJ1-3; D is unclear. Per the germline V gene, CDR1 is MNHNY and CDR2 is SVGAGI (reference sequence). The CDR3 length is 15 residues. Between the trimmed V and J ends, which lost 6 bases and 0 bases, there was a span of 12 bases. CDR3 coding DNA: TGTGCCAGCAGGACACAGTCAAGCTCTGGAAACACCATATATTTT. Translating gives CASRTQSSSGNTIYF.

This chain uses TRBV19 with TRBJ1-1; D not certain. V lost 4 bases to trimming and J lost 6 bases, with 18 bases between them. The CDR3 is 15 residues long. Germline CDR1 is LNHDA and CDR2 is SQIVND (reference sequence). CDR3 in amino acids: CASSTSGGPTSEAFF. The CDR3 coding sequence is TGTGCCAGTAGTACCTCAGGCGGGCCCACCTCTGAAGCTTTCTTT.

The chain uses TRBV5-1 and TRBJ2-7; 14 nucleotides align to TRBD2. Trimming removed 3 bases from V and 6 bases from J; junction bases left unmatched: 5. The germline V gene has CDR1 SGHRS and CDR2 YFSETQ. The CDR3 loop spans 15 amino acids. CDR3 in DNA: TGCGCCAGCAGCTGGGGACTAGCGGGAGCTTCCGAGCAGTACTTC. It codes for CASSWGLAGASEQYF.

The V and J genes are TRBV2 and TRBJ2-5; TRBD2 aligns across 14 bases. With V trimmed by 6 bases and J by 5 bases, 8 bases remained unmatched. Germline lookup yields CDR1 SNHLY and CDR2 FYNNEI. The CDR3 contains 16 residues. The CDR3: CASSVGLAGAGETQYF. CDR3 DNA: TGTGCCAGCAGCGTGGGACTAGCGGGAGCTGGGGAGACCCAGTACTTC.

The J gene is TRBJ2-3, the V gene TRBV5-1, with 11 nucleotides matching TRBD2. After removal of 0 bases from V and 2 bases from J, the junction contained 5 bases not matched to a gene. The CDR3 runs 17 residues. CDR1 SGHRS and CDR2 YFSETQ come from the germline V gene. The CDR3 region has the DNA TGCGCCAGCAGCTTGGTGGGACTAGCGGCTATCACAGATACGCAGTATTTT. As protein: CASSLVGLAAITDTQYF.

This chain joins TRBV28 and TRBJ2-5; D gene uncertain. CDR1 and CDR2 (germline): MDHEN, SYDVKM. Trimming removed 1 base at V and 1 base at J, with 7 bases between. The CDR3 spans 14 residues. CDR3 nucleotide sequence: TGTGCCAGCAGTTTATCCCCCAGCCAAGAGACCCAGTACTTC. Translating gives CASSLSPSQETQYF.

The chain links TRBV19 to TRBJ2-7; D may be TRBD2 (6 bases). Deletions cut 4 bases from V and 0 bases from J, with 19 bases between. This CDR3 is built from 17 residues. The germline CDR1 and CDR2 sequences are LNHDA and SQIVND (reference sequence). CDR3 in DNA: TGTGCCAGTAGTACGCAACATAGCGGATTAAGCTCCTACGAGCAGTACTTC. Its translation: CASSTQHSGLSSYEQYF.

The gene calls are TRBV11-2 and TRBJ2-5, with 10 bases lining up with TRBD2. Germline V gives CDR1 SGHAT, CDR2 FQNNGV. CDR3 length equals 15 residues. V lost 4 bases and J lost 5; bases outside the gene matches: 7. CDR3 nucleotide sequence: TGTGCCAGCAGCTCGGGACTAGCGCCAGGCGAGACCCAGTACTTC. Its protein product is CASSSGLAPGETQYF.

The chain is built from TRBV12-3 or TRBV12-4 and TRBJ2-4; unclear D gene. The CDR3 spans 11 residues. Between the trimmed V and J ends, which lost 3 bases and 8 bases, there was a span of 5 bases. The CDR3 coding sequence is TGTGCCAGCAGTTTCGCGGACATTCAGTACTTC. It is translated as CASSFADIQYF.

V gene TRBV11-3 combines with J gene TRBJ1-3; 7 bases match TRBD1. V was pared by 1 base and J by 4 bases, with 7 bases of the junction left unmatched. This CDR3 has 16 amino acids. Per germline, CDR1 SGHNT and CDR2 YENEEA. CDR3 amino acids: CASSLVPTGPGNTIYF. CDR3 coding DNA: TGTGCCAGCAGCTTAGTACCGACAGGGCCCGGAAACACCATATATTTT.

V gene TRBV29-1 combines with J gene TRBJ2-5; D possibly corresponds to TRBD1 (5 bases). Germline CDR1 SQVTM, CDR2 ANQGSEA. Trimming removed 7 bases at V and 5 bases at J, with 14 bases between. The CDR3 consists of 12 residues. The CDR3 is CSGAGSGETQYF. DNA of the CDR3: TGCAGCGGGGCCGGGTCAGGGGAGACCCAGTACTTC.

V usage is TRBV12-2 and J usage is TRBJ1-2; TRBD1 is taken as the D call from the table, unchecked against the DNA. TRBV12-2 is tagged as a pseudogene. This CDR3 has 16 residues. The CDR3 nucleotides read TGTGCAAGTCGCCCAGACGGACAGGGGGAGGGCTATGGCTACACCTTC. It encodes CASRPDGQGEGYGYTF.

V is TRBV6-6 and J is TRBJ2-7, with 7 positions matching TRBD1. Trimming took 7 bases from V and 2 from J; bases not matched to a gene: 8. The germline gives CDR1 MNHNY, CDR2 SVGAGI (reference sequence). This CDR3 has 14 amino acids. The CDR3 spells CASNSLDRAYEQYF. The CDR3 DNA reads TGTGCCAGCAACTCACTCGACAGGGCCTACGAGCAGTACTTC.

This clone was seen just once. This chain connects TRBV5-1 to TRBJ2-1, with 9 bases identical to TRBD2. CDR1 SGHRS and CDR2 YFSETQ come from the germline V gene. Trimming removed 2 bases from V and 9 bases from J; junction bases left unmatched: 9. CDR3 length: 15 amino acids. The CDR3 DNA reads as TGCGCCAGCAGCTTATTCGCGGGGGGGCGGGGTGAGCAGTTCTTC. Protein product: CASSLFAGGRGEQFF.

The chain carries TRBV27 and TRBJ2-7, with 7 bases aligning to TRBD1. V was pared by 0 bases and J by 2 bases, with 4 bases of the junction left unmatched. Germline CDR1 is MNHEY and CDR2 is SMNVEV (reference sequence). The CDR3 is 15 amino acids. Here the CDR3 reads CASSLSWTGTYEQYF. CDR3 coding DNA: TGTGCCAGCAGTTTATCCTGGACAGGAACCTACGAGCAGTACTTC.